This TCR beta chain was recovered during a study of regulatory T cells in long-lasting Graves disease. Study-wide results and limits: Persistent disease preferred TRBV28, TRBJ1-2 and TRBJ2-5.

Germline assignment: CDR1 MNHEY and CDR2 SMNVEV (reference sequence). The CDR3 runs 13 residues. Trimming cost V 6 bases and J 2 bases, with 10 bases left between them. This clonotype was counted ten times or more. Its specificity is not known. Through Arm-PCR of CDR3 regions and iRepertoire HTBI primers, TCR beta libraries were built. TCRdb itself ran the multiplex PCR reads through MiXCR, one entry per CDR3 protein. The sample shows 300,000 to 400,000 distinct CDR3 sequences, around a fifth of them seen only once. As to time point: persistent/refractory GD, antithyroid drugs over 5 years with positive TRAb. Generation of the TCR library employed RNA extracted from PBMCs.

The sample consisted of peripheral blood mononuclear cells (PBMCs), taken when the disease was refractory, from a patient treated with antithyroid drugs. This rearrangement joins TRBV27 to TRBJ1-1; D gene ambiguous. This clonotype was sampled from a female donor with Graves disease. The CDR3 DNA reads TGTGCCAGCAGCTTTATCCCAAACACTGAAGCTTTCTTT. Protein product: CASSFIPNTEAFF.